Following are 32 T cell receptor beta chains from one sample sequenced in a study of shared clonotypes between healthy human individuals. TCRdb keeps only in-frame clones here, not all; method: immunoSEQ multiplex PCR. Of roughly 450,000 clones in the sample, 60% to 85% were seen once. Sequencing was done on a sample of PBMCs. The receptor source for this set is a woman in her thirties or forties in good health. Some clones in this sample may be carry-over from other donors' samples.

V and J are TRBV2 and TRBJ1-4, with D possibly TRBD1 on 5 matching bases. The CDR3 extends over 11 amino acids. Germline V gives CDR1 SNHLY, CDR2 FYNNEI. V lost 8 bases to trimming and J lost 6 bases, with 7 bases between them. The CDR3 reads CASGTHEKLFF. CDR3 DNA sequence: TGTGCCAGCGGGACGCATGAAAAACTGTTTTTT. Full variable domain (missing parts from reference TRBV2 and TRBJ1-4): EPEVTQTPSHQVTQMGQEVILRCVPISNHLYFYWYRQILGQKVEFLVSFYNNEISEKSEIFDDQFSVERPDGSNFTLKIRSTKLEDSAMYFCASGTHEKLFFGSGTQLSVL.

In its sample, this clone was seen once. This sequence joins TRBV7-9 and TRBJ2-7; D is unresolved. Germline assignment: CDR1 SEHNR and CDR2 FQNEAQ (reference sequence). Trimming pared 7 bases from V and 0 bases from J, leaving 10 bases between. CDR3 length equals 13 residues. The DNA of the CDR3 is TGTGCCAGCAAGACGGACGGCTCCTACGAGCAGTACTTC. Its protein product is CASKTDGSYEQYF.

The rearrangement links TRBV5-1 to TRBJ2-1, with TRBD2 matching 7 bases. The CDR3 runs 17 residues. Germline V gene lookup returns CDR1 SGHRS and CDR2 YFSETQ. V dropped 2 bases and J dropped 0; count of bases not matched to a gene: 8. The CDR3 reads CASSLPLAGRSYNEQFF. The CDR3 DNA sequence: TGCGCCAGCAGCTTACCCTTAGCGGGCCGCTCCTACAATGAGCAGTTCTTC.

The J gene is TRBJ2-1, the V gene TRBV7-3; 12 nucleotides line up with TRBD2. This CDR3 is 16 amino acids long. CDR1 and CDR2 from the germline V gene are SGHTA and FQGTGA. Losses at the gene ends were 5 bases for V and 7 bases for J; bases not matched to a gene: 9. The CDR3, as DNA: TGTGCCAGCAGCCCTGCCCCTAGCGGGGGGGGGAATGAGCAGTTCTTC. Translating gives CASSPAPSGGGNEQFF.

The J gene is TRBJ2-3, the V gene TRBV5-1; D is ambiguous. With 7 bases removed from V and 3 bases from J, the gap between germline ends came to 12 bases. This CDR3 has 13 residues. Looked up from germline, CDR1 is SGHRS and CDR2 is YFSETQ. The CDR3 bases are TGCGCCAGCCAGGTTTTTACTACAGATACGCAGTATTTT. Translating gives CASQVFTTDTQYF. Looking up the rest from reference TRBV5-1 and TRBJ2-3 gives the full variable domain: KAGVTQTPRYLIKTRGQQVTLSCSPISGHRSVSWYQQTPGQGLQFLFEYFSETQRNKGNFPGRFSGRQFSNSRSEMNVSTLELGDSALYLCASQVFTTDTQYFGPGTRLTVL.

This clone was recorded a few times. This probably arose from a read error, given a far larger clone one base away. The chain uses TRBV19 and TRBJ1-1, with D perhaps TRBD1 (6 bases). V was trimmed by 5 bases and J by 1 base, leaving 8 bases between them. Looked up from germline, CDR1 is LNHDA and CDR2 is SQIVND (reference sequence). This CDR3 is 13 amino acids long. The CDR3 loop reads CASSVTGNTEAFF. The DNA for the CDR3 is TGTGCCAGTAGTGTGACAGGGAACACTGAAGCTTTCTTT.

The chain uses TRBV29-1 and TRBJ2-5, with D perhaps TRBD2 (7 bases). CDR1 is SQVTM and CDR2 is ANQGSEA in the germline V gene. The length of the CDR3 is 14 residues. V lost 6 bases, J lost 5 bases, and 19 bases lay in between. The CDR3 coding sequence is TGCAGCGTGCTGTGGGGGGGGCCTGGGGAGACCCAGTACTTC. This gives the protein CSVLWGGPGETQYF.

The chain uses TRBV4-2 and TRBJ2-2; 9 bases are shared with TRBD2. The CDR3 is made up of 16 amino acids. The V gene end was trimmed by 4 bases and the J gene end by 8 bases; junction bases not matched to a gene: 11. Germline lookup yields CDR1 LGHNA and CDR2 YNFKEQ. Here the CDR3 reads CASSPLAGRTGGELFF. As DNA, the CDR3 is TGTGCCAGCAGCCCACTAGCGGGTCGTACAGGGGGGGAGCTGTTTTTT.

This clone was seen repeatedly, ten times or more. The chain combines TRBV11-2 with TRBJ1-1; 12 bases are shared with TRBD1. V was pared by 5 bases and J by 10 bases, with 5 bases of the junction left unmatched. Germline CDR1 is SGHAT and CDR2 is FQNNGV. The CDR3 is 13 residues long. The CDR3 bases are TGTGCCAGCAGCCCGGGACAGGGGGCTGGAGCTTTCTTT. It translates to CASSPGQGAGAFF. Supplemented by reference TRBV11-2 and TRBJ1-1, the full variable domain reads EAGVAQSPRYKIIEKRQSVAFWCNPISGHATLYWYQQILGQGPKLLIQFQNNGVVDDSQLPKDRFSAERLKGVDSTLKIQPAKLEDSAVYLCASSPGQGAGAFFGQGTRLTVV.

This clone showed up just a few times. This sequence joins TRBV19 and TRBJ2-7; D unclear. V was shortened by 3 bases and J by 1 base, with 4 bases between the two germline ends. Looked up from germline, CDR1 is LNHDA and CDR2 is SQIVND (reference sequence). The CDR3 length is 12 residues. CDR3 sequence: CASSMKSYEQYF. For the CDR3, the DNA is TGTGCCAGTAGTATGAAGTCCTACGAGCAGTACTTC. The entire variable domain, with the rest obtained from reference TRBV19 and TRBJ2-7, is as follows: DGGITQSPKYLFRKEGQNVTLSCEQNLNHDAMYWYRQDPGQGLRLIYYSQIVNDFQKGDIAEGYSVSREKKESFPLTVTSAQKNPTAFYLCASSMKSYEQYFGPGTRLTVT.

The gene calls are TRBV11-2 and TRBJ2-2; either TRBD1 or TRBD2 may fit D (5 bases each). Trimming took off 1 base at V and 5 bases at J, with 8 bases between the two ends. CDR1 and CDR2 (germline): SGHAT, FQNNGV. The CDR3 loop spans 14 amino acids. The CDR3 sequence is CASSLGGWTGELFF. CDR3 coding DNA: TGTGCCAGCAGCTTAGGGGGGTGGACCGGGGAGCTGTTTTTT.

The V call is TRBV29-1, the J call TRBJ2-1; no reliable D call. V shed 4 bases and J shed 10 bases, with 5 bases lying between them. The CDR3 is 9 amino acids. Germline loops: CDR1 SQVTM, CDR2 ANQGSEA. CDR3 sequence reads: CSVGWEQFF. The CDR3 region has the DNA TGCAGCGTTGGATGGGAGCAGTTCTTC.

This chain links TRBV14 with TRBJ2-3; D is unclear. The CDR3 loop spans 15 amino acids. V lost 4 bases and J 0 bases, leaving 11 bases between the germline ends. Germline values: CDR1 SGHDN, CDR2 FVKESK. CDR3 nucleotide sequence: TGTGCCAGCAGCCCCCAGCAGACTAGCACAGATACGCAGTATTTT. Encoded protein: CASSPQQTSTDTQYF.

The chain joins TRBV30 to TRBJ2-7; 10 bases are a match to TRBD2. J was trimmed by 4 bases and V by 0 bases; bases with no gene match: 6. Germline V lookup: CDR1 GTSNPN, CDR2 SVGIG (reference sequence). The CDR3 has 15 residues. Written as DNA, the CDR3 is TGTGCCTGGAGTGTACCGGCTAGCGGGAGTTACGAGCAGTACTTC. Translation: CAWSVPASGSYEQYF. Together with reference TRBV30 and TRBJ2-7, the CDR3 gives the full variable domain: SQTIHQWPATLVQPVGSPLSLECTVEGTSNPNLYWYRQAAGRGLQLLFYSVGIGQISSEVPQNLSASRPQDRQFILSSKKLLLSDSGFYLCAWSVPASGSYEQYFGPGTRLTVT.

V and J are TRBV28 and TRBJ2-7, with 9 nucleotides matching TRBD1. The CDR3 has 14 amino acids. The trim removed 4 bases at V and 5 bases at J, leaving 6 bases unmatched. The germline V gene has CDR1 MDHEN and CDR2 SYDVKM. CDR3 sequence reads: CASSSTRDRDEQYF. In nucleotides, the CDR3 is TGTGCCAGCAGTTCGACCCGGGACAGGGACGAGCAGTACTTC. Combining the CDR3 with reference TRBV28 and TRBJ2-7 gives the whole variable domain DVKVTQSSRYLVKRTGEKVFLECVQDMDHENMFWYRQDPGLGLRLIYFSYDVKMKEKGDIPEGYSVSREKKERFSLILESASTNQTSMYLCASSSTRDRDEQYFGPGTRLTVT.

The chain links TRBV10-3 to TRBJ2-5, with 10 bases matching TRBD2. The V segment lost 6 bases and the J segment 0 bases; nucleotides outside the gene matches: 7. The CDR3 extends over 16 amino acids. Per the germline V gene, CDR1 is ENHRY and CDR2 is SYGVKD. Here the CDR3 DNA reads TGTGCCATCAGGGCGGCTAGCGGGAGAAACCAAGAGACCCAGTACTTC. It is translated as CAIRAASGRNQETQYF.

The gene calls are TRBV7-2 and TRBJ1-2; D perhaps matches TRBD1 (6 bases). The CDR3 is 12 amino acids. Trimming cost V 6 bases and J 6 bases, with 11 bases left between them. Germline CDR1 is SGHTA and CDR2 is FQGNSA. As DNA, the CDR3 is TGTGCCAGCAGGCAGGGGAAGGATGGCTACACCTTC. It specifies CASRQGKDGYTF.

About this clone itself: In the same sample, other DNA sequences code for this CDR3. The rearrangement joins TRBV18 to TRBJ2-7; TRBD1 aligns across 7 bases. CDR1 is KGHSH and CDR2 is LQKENI in the germline V gene. Germline trimming cut 2 bases from V and 1 base from J; bases unmatched to any gene: 2. This CDR3 region has 14 residues. This CDR3 is CASSPETGSYEQYF. CDR3 in DNA: TGTGCCAGCTCACCAGAGACAGGGTCCTACGAGCAGTACTTC.

The chain recombines TRBV7-2 with TRBJ2-2; tentatively, D is TRBD2 (5 bases). The V end was cut by 1 base, the J end by 7 bases, with 7 bases between. The CDR3 extends over 13 amino acids. The germline CDR1 and CDR2 sequences are SGHTA and FQGNSA. The CDR3: CASSLGERGELFF. CDR3 nucleotides: TGTGCCAGCAGCTTAGGGGAGCGCGGGGAGCTGTTTTTT.

This chain joins TRBV7-3 and TRBJ2-1; possible D gene TRBD2, 6 bases. Per germline, CDR1 SGHTA and CDR2 FQGTGA. CDR3 length equals 14 residues. V shed 1 base and J shed 9 bases, with 13 bases lying between them. The CDR3 sequence: CASSLIGSGGEQFF. CDR3 nucleotides: TGTGCCAGCAGCTTAATCGGGAGTGGCGGTGAGCAGTTCTTC.

The genes are TRBV7-3 and TRBJ2-7; 10 nucleotides match TRBD2. The CDR3 runs 16 residues. J lost 3 bases, V lost 5 bases, and 10 bases had no gene match. Looked up from germline, CDR1 is SGHTA and CDR2 is FQGTGA. CDR3: CASSQVLRTSGYEQYF. CDR3 nucleotide sequence: TGTGCCAGCAGCCAAGTCCTGCGGACTAGCGGCTACGAGCAGTACTTC.

This clone was found a few times. This chain links TRBV4-3 with TRBJ2-5; the D is unclear. The DNA matches TRBJ2-7 better at its end, which makes the J call doubtful. Looked up from germline, CDR1 is LGHNA and CDR2 is YSLEER. There are 16 residues in the CDR3. The CDR3, as DNA: TGCGCCAGCAGCCTTCCGAGTCCCGAAAGCTCCTACGAGCAGTACTTC. Its protein is CASSLPSPESSYEQYF.

V usage is TRBV18 and J usage is TRBJ1-4, with 9 bases aligning to TRBD1. The CDR3 is 15 residues long. J gave up 8 bases and V 3 bases, and 7 bases lay outside the gene matches. In germline, CDR1 is KGHSH, CDR2 LQKENI. CDR3 bases: TGTGCCAGCTCACCTGGGGACAGGGTCCGGGAAAAACTGTTTTTT. Translated: CASSPGDRVREKLFF.

The V call is TRBV7-9, the J call TRBJ2-1, with TRBD2 identical over 8 bases. The trim removed 3 bases at V and 4 bases at J, leaving 5 bases unmatched. This CDR3 has 15 amino acids. Germline loops: CDR1 SEHNR, CDR2 FQNEAQ (reference sequence). The CDR3 reads CASSLRGLVYNEQFF. The CDR3 DNA is TGTGCCAGCAGCTTGAGGGGACTAGTTTACAATGAGCAGTTCTTC.

This CDR3 is CATSRDRWQLYEQYF. The CDR3 DNA sequence: TGTGCCACCAGCAGAGATCGGTGGCAACTCTACGAGCAGTACTTC. This chain links TRBV15 with TRBJ2-7; D not certain. This CDR3 contains 15 residues. The germline gives CDR1 LNHNV, CDR2 YYDKDF (reference sequence). The ends were cut back, 0 bases at V and 3 bases at J, with 12 bases in the middle.

Comments on this clone: With only one base between it and a far larger clone, this is likely a read error. V usage is TRBV5-1 and J usage is TRBJ2-3; D unclear. The germline V gene has CDR1 SGHRS and CDR2 YFSETQ. The CDR3 is 14 residues long. CDR3 amino acids: CAGSLVAVTDTQYF. The CDR3 DNA follows: TGCGCCGGCAGCTTGGTGGCAGTCACAGATACGCAGTATTTT.

J is TRBJ2-6 and V is TRBV7-9, with TRBD2 identical over 9 bases. From germline, CDR1 is SEHNR and CDR2 FQNEAQ (reference sequence). The CDR3 sequence is 16 residues long. V lost 3 bases to trimming and J lost 2 bases; unmatched junction nucleotides: 2. The CDR3 sequence: CASSFSGSAGANVLTF. The CDR3, as DNA: TGTGCCAGCAGCTTTAGCGGGAGCGCTGGGGCCAACGTCCTGACTTTC.

The chain uses TRBV5-1 and TRBJ2-3, with TRBD1 matching 11 bases. Germline CDR1 SGHRS, CDR2 YFSETQ. The CDR3 runs to 16 residues. V shed 4 bases and J 2 bases; nucleotides not matched to a gene: 6. The CDR3 DNA reads TGCGCCAGCAGCGCCGGGACAGGGGGTTTCACAGATACGCAGTATTTT. Translated: CASSAGTGGFTDTQYF. Complete variable domain (other parts from reference TRBV5-1 and TRBJ2-3): KAGVTQTPRYLIKTRGQQVTLSCSPISGHRSVSWYQQTPGQGLQFLFEYFSETQRNKGNFPGRFSGRQFSNSRSEMNVSTLELGDSALYLCASSAGTGGFTDTQYFGPGTRLTVL.

The chain is built from TRBV7-2 and TRBJ2-5; 10 nucleotides align to TRBD2. The end of the DNA aligns better with TRBJ2-7, so the J call may be wrong. Per germline, CDR1 SGHTA and CDR2 FQGNSA. The CDR3 length is 14 residues. CDR3: CASSISGGPYEQYF. For the CDR3, the DNA is TGTGCCAGCAGCATTAGCGGGGGGCCCTACGAGCAGTACTTC.

The rearrangement joins TRBV18 to TRBJ1-4, with 7 bases fitting TRBD1. V lost 3 bases to trimming and J lost 5 bases; unmatched junction nucleotides: 6. The CDR3 has 15 amino acids. Germline V gene lookup returns CDR1 KGHSH and CDR2 LQKENI. The CDR3 coding sequence is TGTGCCAGCTCACCGATGGGACAGAGGAATGAAAAACTGTTTTTT. This gives the protein CASSPMGQRNEKLFF.

This chain joins TRBV28 and TRBJ1-1, with D possibly TRBD1 on 6 matching bases. The germline V gene encodes CDR1 MDHEN and CDR2 SYDVKM. The CDR3 sequence is 17 residues long. V was clipped by 7 bases and J by 1 base, with 22 bases between them. The CDR3 DNA is TGTGCCAGCACTCCGGGGGGCCCCATCAAAGCGAACACTGAAGCTTTCTTT. This gives the protein CASTPGGPIKANTEAFF.

This chain links TRBV5-1 with TRBJ2-3; weak D call: TRBD2 (6 bases). CDR3 length: 15 amino acids. Between the trimmed V and J ends, which lost 0 bases and 2 bases, there was a span of 10 bases. Germline-derived CDR1 and CDR2 are SGHRS and YFSETQ. The DNA of the CDR3 is TGCGCCAGCAGCTTGGCTACTAGCTACACAGATACGCAGTATTTT. It specifies CASSLATSYTDTQYF.